This is a list of T cell receptor beta chains from one sample in a study of cytomegalovirus exposure and HLA in healthy donors. Generated by immunoSEQ multiplex PCR, the TCRdb table keeps only in-frame clones and is missing some. The repertoire holds 300,000 to 400,000 clones, with approximately 86% as singletons. Sequenced material: PBMCs. Receptor source: a man younger than 40 in good health and CMV-seronegative. Each CDR3 is given with its conserved first and last residue. A D gene is named only where the DNA matches it firmly. The size field is filled for only some rows; it gives once, few, many or a size class.

NA,TRBJ1-5,TRBV2,once,TGTGCCAGCATTCGGGGGGTCAATCAGCCCCAGCATTTT,CASIRGVNQPQHF
NA,TRBJ1-3,TRBV7-2,NA,TGTGCCAGCAGCCTCCGACGGGAGATCTCTGGAAACACCATATATTTT,CASSLRREISGNTIYF
NA,TRBJ2-5,TRBV11-2,NA,TGTGCCAGCAGCTACGGGAGAGAAGAGACCCAGTACTTC,CASSYGREETQYF
TRBD1,TRBJ2-5,TRBV5-4,NA,TGTGCCAGCAGCCCTGGGACAGACGAGACCCAGTACTTC,CASSPGTDETQYF
NA,TRBJ1-2,TRBV7-9,NA,TGTGCCAGCAGCTTACCTGGCAACTATGGCTACACCTTC,CASSLPGNYGYTF
NA,TRBJ2-1,TRBV6-5,NA,TGTGCCAGCAGGCCCCCTGACAAAACCTACAATGAGCAGTTCTTC,CASRPPDKTYNEQFF
TRBD1,TRBJ1-4,TRBV5-1,NA,TGCGCCAGCAGTTCAGGGGGGAGCAATGAAAAACTGTTTTTT,CASSSGGSNEKLFF
NA,TRBJ2-5,TRBV5-1,NA,TGCGCCAGCAGCTTGGGTAGAAGACAAGAGACCCAGTACTTC,CASSLGRRQETQYF
TRBD2,TRBJ2-2,TRBV6-4,many,TGTGCCAGCAGTGACTCGGGAGGGTCGGGCACCGGGGAGCTGTTTTTT,CASSDSGGSGTGELFF
TRBD2,TRBJ2-2,TRBV2,NA,TGTGCCAGCAGTGAGTTTAGCGGGGGTGACACCGGGGAGCTGTTTTTT,CASSEFSGGDTGELFF
NA,TRBJ1-2,TRBV10-3,NA,TGTGCCATCAAAGGGGGGGCTAACTATGGCTACACCTTC,CAIKGGANYGYTF
TRBD1,TRBJ1-2,TRBV6-1,NA,TGTGCCAGCAGTGATCTGCCGGGACAGGGGGGTAGGAACTATGGCTACACCTTC,CASSDLPGQGGRNYGYTF
NA,TRBJ1-1,TRBV25-1,NA,TGTGCCAGCAGTGAGTTTTCGGCGGGGAAGAACACTGAAGCTTTCTTT,CASSEFSAGKNTEAFF
NA,TRBJ1-1,TRBV2,NA,TGTGCCAGCCAGGGGACTGAAGCTTTCTTT,CASQGTEAFF
NA,TRBJ1-2,TRBV29-1,once,TGCAGCGTCCGAAACCGACAGAAGGACGGCTACACCTTC,CSVRNRQKDGYTF
NA,TRBJ2-1,TRBV4-1,few,TGCGCCAGCAGCCAGGACTATTACGGTGAGCAGTTCTTC,CASSQDYYGEQFF
NA,TRBJ1-4,TRBV4-3,once,TGCGCCAGCAGCCAAGACGTAGTGAGACAGACTAATGAAAAACTGTTTTTT,CASSQDVVRQTNEKLFF
NA,TRBJ1-2,TRBV7-9,NA,TGTGCCGGACACAGGGAAATTGGCTATGGCTACACCTTC,CAGHREIGYGYTF
TRBD1,TRBJ1-2,TRBV4-3,NA,TGCGCCAGCAGCCAAGGGGGACAGGGTTTAAACTATGGCTACACCTTC,CASSQGGQGLNYGYTF
NA,TRBJ1-1,TRBV10-3,NA,TGTGCCATCAGTGAAGTGGCGGTTATGAACACTGAAGCTTTCTTT,CAISEVAVMNTEAFF
NA,TRBJ2-5,TRBV5-1,NA,TGCGCCAGCAGCCTTTACCAAGAGACCCAGTACTTC,CASSLYQETQYF
NA,TRBJ1-5,TRBV7-8,NA,TGTGCCAGCAGCTTAGGGCTGTTAGGGGCTCAGCCCCAGCATTTT,CASSLGLLGAQPQHF
NA,TRBJ2-5,TRBV27,NA,TGTGCCAGCAGTTTACTCGGCCTTGGACTCTTGCAAGAGACCCAGTACTTC,CASSLLGLGLLQETQYF
NA,TRBJ2-7,TRBV11-2,NA,TGTGCCAGCAGCTTGTTCGGGGACAATTACGAGCAGTACTTC,CASSLFGDNYEQYF
TRBD1,TRBJ2-7,TRBV15,NA,TGTGCCACCAGCAGAGAGAGAGGGACACCGGGACAGGGAGACTACGAGCAGTACTTC,CATSRERGTPGQGDYEQYF
NA,TRBJ2-1,TRBV15,NA,TGTGCCACCAGCAGAGATCAGGGTTTCGGCAATGAGCAGTTCTTC,CATSRDQGFGNEQFF
NA,TRBJ1-6,TRBV21-1,NA,TGTGCCAGCAGCTCCCAGAGATCTCGTTCAGGAACCCTCTATTCACCCCTCCACTTT,CASSSQRSRSGTLYSPLHF
TRBD1,TRBJ1-3,TRBV7-2,once,TGTGCCAGCAGCTTAGGACAGGGGACGATCGGCGGAAACACCATATATTTT,CASSLGQGTIGGNTIYF
TRBD2,TRBJ2-7,TRBV5-4,NA,TGTGCCAGCAGCTTTTCAGCGGGGAACTACGAGCAGTACTTC,CASSFSAGNYEQYF
TRBD1,TRBJ1-1,TRBV4-2,NA,TGTGCCAGCAGCCCCCGGGACAGGCGCTTGAACACTGAAGCTTTCTTT,CASSPRDRRLNTEAFF
TRBD1,TRBJ2-3,TRBV5-5,NA,TGTGCCAGCAGCTTGGGGACAGGCTGGCCCACGAGCACAGATACGCAGTATTTT,CASSLGTGWPTSTDTQYF
TRBD1,TRBJ1-5,TRBV4-1,few,TGCGCCAGCAGCCAACAGGGGACAGGGGCCCCGCAGCCCCAGCATTTT,CASSQQGTGAPQPQHF
TRBD1,TRBJ1-2,TRBV4-3,NA,TGCGCCAGCAGCCAAGCGGGACAGGGCTTGGCGTCTGGAGGCTACACCTTC,CASSQAGQGLASGGYTF
TRBD1,TRBJ2-7,TRBV19,NA,TGTGCCAGTAGCCCGGGACAGGGCGGCGAGCAGTACTTC,CASSPGQGGEQYF
TRBD1,TRBJ1-2,TRBV30,NA,TGTGCCTTAGAACAGGGGGCTGGCTATGGCTACACCTTC,CALEQGAGYGYTF
TRBD1,TRBJ1-6,TRBV5-6,NA,TGTGCCAGCAGCCCCTACGGACAGGGGACCCGAGGTTCACCCCTCCACTTT,CASSPYGQGTRGSPLHF
NA,TRBJ2-2,TRBV2,few,TGTGCCAGCAGTGGAATAGCCGGGGAGCTGTTTTTT,CASSGIAGELFF
TRBD1,TRBJ2-2,TRBV2,NA,TGTGCCAGCAGTTATTTACAGGGGGCCGGGGAGCTGTTTTTT,CASSYLQGAGELFF
NA,TRBJ2-7,TRBV5-4,NA,TGTGCCAGCAGCTTGGACGGCTACGAGCAGTACTTC,CASSLDGYEQYF
NA,TRBJ1-5,TRBV15,NA,TGTGCCACCAGCAGAGTGGAGGCCGGCAATCAGCCCCAGCATTTT,CATSRVEAGNQPQHF
NA,TRBJ1-4,TRBV4-1,NA,TGCGCCAGCAGCCAGAGGGCCGCTATCACAACTAATGAAAAACTGTTTTTT,CASSQRAAITTNEKLFF
TRBD1,TRBJ1-1,TRBV29-1,NA,TGCAGCGTTCCCCGGGACAGGGGGTGGATTACTGAAGCTTTCTTT,CSVPRDRGWITEAFF
TRBD1,TRBJ1-3,TRBV6-5,NA,TGTGCCAGCAGCTCAGTAACAGGGGGAGGAAACACCATATATTTT,CASSSVTGGGNTIYF
NA,TRBJ2-7,TRBV7-9,NA,TGTGCCAGCAGCACCACCGGACTCTACGAGCAGTACTTC,CASSTTGLYEQYF
TRBD1,TRBJ1-6,TRBV5-6,NA,TGTGCCAGCAGCCCGGACGGGACAGGGGGCGATTCACCCCTCCACTTT,CASSPDGTGGDSPLHF
TRBD2,TRBJ2-5,TRBV7-8,NA,TGTGCCAGCAGCTTATCAGCGGGGGGGAGGGAGACCCAGTACTTC,CASSLSAGGRETQYF
TRBD1,TRBJ1-2,TRBV6-1,NA,TGTGCCAGCAGTCCGCAGGGGGGAGTCTATGGCTACACCTTC,CASSPQGGVYGYTF